Shown below are 11 T cell receptor beta chains from a single sample sequenced in a study of PD-1 blockade in mismatch repair-deficient tumors. The time point here: approximately nine-day in vitro stimulation with candidate neoantigen peptide 2. TCRdb's table, derived via immunoSEQ multiplex PCR, lists solely in-frame clones and lacks some. The sample holds just under 10,000 clones, around 86% seen once. Their antigens are not known. The source material was cells cultured in vitro, sampled from a patient treated with pembrolizumab. These receptors all stem from an adult with mismatch repair-deficient cancer.

This chain uses TRBV28 with TRBJ1-5, with no clear D. V shed 6 bases and J shed 1 base, with 13 bases lying between them. Germline CDR1 MDHEN, CDR2 SYDVKM. This CDR3 is 15 amino acids long. CDR3 protein: CASRTPSRSNQPQHF. The CDR3 nucleotides read TGTGCCAGCAGAACACCTAGCCGGAGCAATCAGCCCCAGCATTTT. The variable domain in full, with the rest retrieved from reference TRBV28 and TRBJ1-5, is DVKVTQSSRYLVKRTGEKVFLECVQDMDHENMFWYRQDPGLGLRLIYFSYDVKMKEKGDIPEGYSVSREKKERFSLILESASTNQTSMYLCASRTPSRSNQPQHFGDGTRLSIL.

The V gene is TRBV9, the J gene TRBJ2-3; D is unclear. Germline V gene sequence: CDR1 SGDLS, CDR2 YYNGEE. Trimming removed 2 bases at V and 2 bases at J, with 9 bases between. The CDR3 has 14 amino acids. CDR3 sequence: CASSVSGYTDTQYF. CDR3 nucleotide sequence: TGTGCCAGCAGCGTTAGTGGGTACACAGATACGCAGTATTTT.

This chain uses TRBV18 with TRBJ2-5, with D tentatively TRBD2 (6 bases). Germline lookup yields CDR1 KGHSH and CDR2 LQKENI. The V end was cut by 3 bases, the J end by 2 bases, with 10 bases between. The CDR3 length is 14 residues. The CDR3 sequence is CASSPPSVQETQYF. The CDR3 bases are TGTGCCAGCTCACCCCCTAGCGTACAAGAGACCCAGTACTTC.

V is TRBV15 and J is TRBJ2-2, with 7 positions matching TRBD1. The V segment lost 1 base and the J segment 3 bases; nucleotides outside the gene matches: 5. The CDR3 loop spans 16 amino acids. Germline V lookup: CDR1 LNHNV, CDR2 YYDKDF (reference sequence). The CDR3 DNA follows: TGTGCCACCAGCAGAGGAACGACAGGGCACACCGGGGAGCTGTTTTTT. This sequence encodes CATSRGTTGHTGELFF. Looking up the rest from reference TRBV15 and TRBJ2-2 gives the full variable domain: DAMVIQNPRYQVTQFGKPVTLSCSQTLNHNVMYWYQQKSSQAPKLLFHYYDKDFNNEADTPDNFQSRRPNTSFCFLDIRSPGLGDTAMYLCATSRGTTGHTGELFFGEGSRLTVL.

V and J are TRBV7-9 and TRBJ2-2; D gene unclear. V was pared by 10 bases and J by 2 bases, with 17 bases between. This CDR3 region has 15 residues. From germline, CDR1 is SEHNR and CDR2 FQNEAQ (reference sequence). CDR3 residues: CATYPPIGNTGELFF. The CDR3 DNA sequence: TGTGCCACCTACCCCCCCATAGGAAACACCGGGGAGCTGTTTTTT.

The chain employs TRBV7-9 and TRBJ2-2, with 8 bases matching TRBD1. The CDR3 runs 15 residues. The germline V gene has CDR1 SEHNR and CDR2 FQNEAQ (reference sequence). The junction had 11 bases not matched to a gene; V was cut back by 8 bases and J by 6 bases. In nucleotides, the CDR3 is TGTGCCAGCGAGCTTTTGACAGGGGAAGCCGGGGAGCTGTTTTTT. Encoded protein: CASELLTGEAGELFF.

This chain connects TRBV9 to TRBJ1-3; a possible D gene is TRBD1 (5 bases). V lost 7 bases and J 8 bases, leaving 16 bases between the germline ends. CDR3 size: 13 residues. CDR1 and CDR2 (germline): SGDLS, YYNGEE. The CDR3, as DNA: TGTGCCAGCGGGACGTCGAGTCGGGACACCATATATTTT. Encoded protein: CASGTSSRDTIYF.

This chain links TRBV7-3 with TRBJ2-7; D gene unclear. In germline, CDR1 is SGHTA, CDR2 FQGTGA. The V end lost 4 bases, the J end lost 0 bases, and 7 bases lay between the germline ends. This CDR3 region has 13 residues. This CDR3 is CASSSRPSYEQYF. CDR3 nucleotide sequence: TGTGCCAGCAGCTCTCGCCCCTCCTACGAGCAGTACTTC.

The V call is TRBV7-2, the J call TRBJ2-3, with 11 nucleotides matching TRBD2. There are 17 residues in the CDR3. In germline, CDR1 is SGHTA, CDR2 FQGNSA. The V gene end was trimmed by 4 bases and the J gene end by 0 bases; junction bases not matched to a gene: 6. CDR3 sequence (DNA): TGTGCCAGCAGCTCTAAACTAGCGGGAGATAGCACAGATACGCAGTATTTT. Its protein is CASSSKLAGDSTDTQYF.

This chain links TRBV6-5 with TRBJ2-1, with 8 positions matching TRBD1. The ends lost 6 bases at V and 6 bases at J; junction bases unmatched: 7. Germline V CDR1 and CDR2: MNHEY, SVGAGI. CDR3 length equals 14 residues. CDR3 coding DNA: TGTGCCAGCAGGCAGACAGGGGAAGGCAATGAGCAGTTCTTC. Translation: CASRQTGEGNEQFF.

The chain recombines TRBV7-8 with TRBJ2-6, with TRBD1 matching over 8 bases. There are 15 residues in the CDR3. CDR1 and CDR2 (germline): SGHVS, FQNEAQ. Unmatched junction bases numbered 3, after V lost 3 bases and J lost 5 bases. CDR3 amino acids: CASSFDRGRANVLTF. The CDR3 DNA reads TGTGCCAGCAGCTTCGACAGGGGAAGGGCCAACGTCCTGACTTTC. The full variable domain, completed using reference TRBV7-8 and TRBJ2-6, is GAGVSQSPRYKVAKRGQDVALRCDPISGHVSLFWYQQALGQGPEFLTYFQNEAQLDKSGLPSDRFFAERPEGSVSTLKIQRTQQEDSAVYLCASSFDRGRANVLTFGAGSRLTVL.